This T cell receptor (beta chain) derives from a study of blood T cell repertoires in COVID-19. Clones were read by immunoSEQ multiplex PCR, and TCRdb kept only the in-frame ones, dropping some. The table records 150,000 to 200,000 clones, over 80% of them present only once. The V gene lost 6 bases and the J gene lost 4 bases, with 7 bases spanning the gap. The CDR3 sequence is 12 residues long. Germline V lookup: CDR1 MGHDK, CDR2 SYGVNS. This receptor was identified in a woman in her forties with COVID-19, enrolled during active disease. Sequencing was done on a sample of peripheral blood. The V gene is TRBV25-1, the J gene TRBJ2-1; D ambiguous. Here the CDR3 DNA reads TGTGCCAGCAGCCAGCGATACAATGAGCAGTTCTTC. Translated: CASSQRYNEQFF.